This is a list of T cell receptor beta chains from one sample in a study of blood T cell repertoires in COVID-19. The table came from immunoSEQ multiplex PCR; TCRdb's copy has only in-frame clones and leaves some out. The data hold around 80,000 clones, with roughly 80% observed a single time. The sequenced material came from peripheral blood. The origin of the receptors is a man aged 80 or over with acute or convalescent COVID-19. Each CDR3 is given with its conserved first and last residue. A D gene is named only where the DNA matches it firmly. Size is stated for part of the rows, as once, few or many counts, or as a class when the clone is expanded.

cdr3_aa: CAISDDRPNYGYTF
cdr3_nt: TGTGCCATCAGTGACGACAGACCTAACTATGGCTACACCTTC
j_call: TRBJ1-2
clone_size: once
v_call: TRBV10-3
d_call: .

cdr3_aa: CASSLRTGGNTGELFF
cdr3_nt: TGCGCCAGCAGCTTACGGACAGGGGGGAACACCGGGGAGCTGTTTTTT
j_call: TRBJ2-2
clone_size: once
v_call: TRBV5-1
d_call: TRBD1

cdr3_aa: CASSFGGANSNQPQHF
cdr3_nt: TGTGCCAGCAGTTTTGGAGGGGCGAATAGCAATCAGCCCCAGCATTTT
j_call: TRBJ1-5
clone_size: .
v_call: TRBV27
d_call: .

cdr3_aa: CACTDRNQETQYF
cdr3_nt: TGTGCCTGCACCGACAGGAACCAAGAGACCCAGTACTTC
j_call: TRBJ2-5
clone_size: .
v_call: TRBV30
d_call: .

cdr3_aa: CASSDAPAGNEKLFF
cdr3_nt: TGTGCCAGCAGTGACGCCCCGGCAGGGAATGAAAAACTGTTTTTT
j_call: TRBJ1-4
clone_size: few
v_call: TRBV2
d_call: .

cdr3_aa: CASSVRQGGYEAFF
cdr3_nt: TGTGCCAGCAGTGTAAGACAGGGCGGGTATGAAGCTTTCTTT
j_call: TRBJ1-1
clone_size: .
v_call: TRBV27
d_call: TRBD1

cdr3_aa: CASSLDNGEVEAFF
cdr3_nt: TGTGCCAGCAGCTTAGACAATGGGGAGGTTGAAGCTTTCTTT
j_call: TRBJ1-1
clone_size: many
v_call: TRBV7-8
d_call: .

cdr3_aa: CASSYNRGPYQPQHF
cdr3_nt: TGTGCCAGCAGTTACAACAGGGGGCCGTATCAGCCCCAGCATTTT
j_call: TRBJ1-5
clone_size: .
v_call: TRBV6-5
d_call: TRBD1

cdr3_aa: CASKGTSDSPLHF
cdr3_nt: TGTGCCAGCAAAGGGACTTCGGATTCACCCCTCCACTTT
j_call: TRBJ1-6
clone_size: .
v_call: TRBV25-1
d_call: .

cdr3_aa: CASSRALGGITGNTIYF
cdr3_nt: TGTGCCAGCAGCCGAGCCCTGGGGGGGATCACTGGAAACACCATATATTTT
j_call: TRBJ1-3
clone_size: .
v_call: TRBV5-5
d_call: .

cdr3_aa: CASSRGTSGRTDTQYF
cdr3_nt: TGTGCCAGCAGCAGAGGGACTAGCGGACGCACAGATACGCAGTATTTT
j_call: TRBJ2-3
clone_size: .
v_call: TRBV11-2
d_call: TRBD2

cdr3_aa: CASSVGPRGLAGDPYEQYF
cdr3_nt: TGTGCCAGCAGCGTAGGACCCCGCGGACTAGCGGGGGATCCCTACGAGCAGTACTTC
j_call: TRBJ2-7
clone_size: .
v_call: TRBV9
d_call: TRBD2

cdr3_aa: CASSLGRDRDNQPQHF
cdr3_nt: TGCGCCAGCAGCCTGGGCCGGGACAGGGACAATCAGCCCCAGCATTTT
j_call: TRBJ1-5
clone_size: .
v_call: TRBV5-1
d_call: TRBD1

cdr3_aa: CASTPSPRGGAVSDEQYF
cdr3_nt: TGTGCCAGCACCCCATCCCCTCGCGGGGGGGCCGTAAGCGACGAGCAGTACTTC
j_call: TRBJ2-7
clone_size: .
v_call: TRBV4-2
d_call: TRBD2

cdr3_aa: CASSRQGATEAFF
cdr3_nt: TGTGCCAGCAGCCGACAGGGCGCCACTGAAGCTTTCTTT
j_call: TRBJ1-1
clone_size: .
v_call: TRBV21-1
d_call: .

cdr3_aa: CASSWGQQNQPQHF
cdr3_nt: TGTGCCAGCAGCTGGGGACAGCAGAATCAGCCCCAGCATTTT
j_call: TRBJ1-5
clone_size: once
v_call: TRBV21-1
d_call: .

cdr3_aa: CASSQGGRNNSPLHF
cdr3_nt: TGTGCCAGTAGCCAGGGAGGGAGGAATAATTCACCCCTCCACTTT
j_call: TRBJ1-6
clone_size: .
v_call: TRBV19
d_call: .

cdr3_aa: CASSITGVTGELFF
cdr3_nt: TGTGCCAGTAGTATAACCGGGGTCACCGGGGAGCTGTTTTTT
j_call: TRBJ2-2
clone_size: .
v_call: TRBV19
d_call: .

cdr3_aa: CASSDRAGAPQETQYF
cdr3_nt: TGTGCCAGCAGTGATAGGGCGGGGGCCCCCCAAGAGACCCAGTACTTC
j_call: TRBJ2-5
clone_size: .
v_call: TRBV6-1
d_call: .

cdr3_aa: CASSKGSREPEAFF
cdr3_nt: TGTGCCAGCAGCAAAGGTAGCCGGGAGCCAGAAGCTTTCTTT
j_call: TRBJ1-1
clone_size: .
v_call: TRBV21-1
d_call: .

cdr3_aa: CASSRETPPALPPLHF
cdr3_nt: TGCGCCAGCAGCCGAGAGACACCACCGGCCCTCCCACCCCTCCACTTT
j_call: TRBJ1-6
clone_size: few
v_call: TRBV4-1
d_call: .

cdr3_aa: CASSLRGAGEQYF
cdr3_nt: TGTGCCAGCAGCTTGCGGGGGGCAGGCGAGCAGTACTTC
j_call: TRBJ2-7
clone_size: .
v_call: TRBV5-8
d_call: .

cdr3_aa: CSVGAQDEQYF
cdr3_nt: TGCAGCGTTGGGGCCCAGGACGAGCAGTACTTC
j_call: TRBJ2-7
clone_size: .
v_call: TRBV29-1
d_call: .

cdr3_aa: CASSLKRADTQYF
cdr3_nt: TGTGCCAGCAGTCTCAAACGCGCAGATACGCAGTATTTT
j_call: TRBJ2-3
clone_size: .
v_call: TRBV6-2/TRBV6-3
d_call: .

cdr3_aa: CASRTSGGSYNEQFF
cdr3_nt: TGTGCCAGCAGGACCTCAGGGGGCTCCTACAATGAGCAGTTCTTC
j_call: TRBJ2-1
clone_size: .
v_call: TRBV2
d_call: TRBD1

cdr3_aa: CASSVRGQGQPQHF
cdr3_nt: TGCGCCAGCAGCGTCAGGGGCCAGGGTCAGCCCCAGCATTTT
j_call: TRBJ1-5
clone_size: .
v_call: TRBV4-1
d_call: .

cdr3_aa: CASRPGDRENTEAFF
cdr3_nt: TGTGCCAGCAGACCCGGGGACAGGGAGAACACTGAAGCTTTCTTT
j_call: TRBJ1-1
clone_size: .
v_call: TRBV5-6
d_call: TRBD1

cdr3_aa: CAISEDRNYGYTF
cdr3_nt: TGTGCCATCAGTGAGGACAGGAACTATGGCTACACCTTC
j_call: TRBJ1-2
clone_size: .
v_call: TRBV10-3
d_call: .

cdr3_aa: CASSLADYDTIYGYTF
cdr3_nt: TGTGCCAGCAGCTTAGCCGATTACGACACCATCTATGGCTACACCTTC
j_call: TRBJ1-2
clone_size: .
v_call: TRBV7-8
d_call: .

cdr3_aa: CASSYSLSQPQHF
cdr3_nt: TGTGCCAGCAGTTACTCGTTGAGCCAGCCCCAGCATTTT
j_call: TRBJ1-5
clone_size: few
v_call: TRBV6-5
d_call: .

cdr3_aa: CASSLQEFSSEAFF
cdr3_nt: TGTGCCAGCAGCCTACAAGAATTTAGCTCTGAAGCTTTCTTT
j_call: TRBJ1-1
clone_size: few
v_call: TRBV5-5
d_call: .

cdr3_aa: CASSFLGSPISGNTIYF
cdr3_nt: TGTGCCAGCAGCTTTTTGGGCAGCCCTATCTCTGGAAACACCATATATTTT
j_call: TRBJ1-3
clone_size: .
v_call: TRBV5-6
d_call: .

cdr3_aa: CASSEYSEAFF
cdr3_nt: TGTGCCAGCAGTGAATACTCTGAAGCTTTCTTT
j_call: TRBJ1-1
clone_size: .
v_call: TRBV25-1
d_call: .

cdr3_aa: CASSQSVGEQFF
cdr3_nt: TGCGCCAGCAGTCAATCAGTCGGTGAGCAGTTCTTC
j_call: TRBJ2-1
clone_size: .
v_call: TRBV23-1
d_call: .

cdr3_aa: CASSETSGGFNEQFF
cdr3_nt: TGTGCCAGCAGCGAGACTAGCGGGGGGTTCAATGAGCAGTTCTTC
j_call: TRBJ2-1
clone_size: .
v_call: TRBV7-9
d_call: TRBD2

cdr3_aa: CASSVTGEDTQYF
cdr3_nt: TGCGCCAGCAGCGTAACAGGGGAGGATACGCAGTATTTT
j_call: TRBJ2-3
clone_size: many
v_call: TRBV5-1
d_call: TRBD1

cdr3_aa: CASSVDRVYDEQFF
cdr3_nt: TGTGCCAGCAGTGTGGACAGGGTGTATGATGAGCAGTTCTTC
j_call: TRBJ2-1
clone_size: .
v_call: TRBV27
d_call: TRBD1

cdr3_aa: CASSYYAQGHEQYF
cdr3_nt: TGTGCCAGCAGTTACTATGCACAGGGCCACGAGCAGTACTTC
j_call: TRBJ2-7
clone_size: .
v_call: TRBV6-2/TRBV6-3
d_call: .

cdr3_aa: CASSERDSTNYGYTF
cdr3_nt: TGTGCCAGCAGCGAGAGGGACAGTACGAACTATGGCTACACCTTC
j_call: TRBJ1-2
clone_size: .
v_call: TRBV11-2
d_call: TRBD1

cdr3_aa: CAWRGMRGATDTQYF
cdr3_nt: TGTGCCTGGAGAGGAATGCGGGGGGCCACAGATACGCAGTATTTT
j_call: TRBJ2-3
clone_size: .
v_call: TRBV30
d_call: TRBD2

cdr3_aa: CAARQGRSTDTQYF
cdr3_nt: TGTGCCGCCAGACAGGGTCGGAGCACAGATACGCAGTATTTT
j_call: TRBJ2-3
clone_size: .
v_call: TRBV6-5
d_call: TRBD1

cdr3_aa: CASSAGPGGPSYEQYF
cdr3_nt: TGTGCCAGCAGCGCGGGGCCCGGGGGACCTTCCTACGAGCAGTACTTC
j_call: TRBJ2-7
clone_size: once
v_call: TRBV5-4
d_call: .

cdr3_aa: CASRQDYGYTF
cdr3_nt: TGTGCCAGCAGACAGGACTATGGCTACACCTTC
j_call: TRBJ1-2
clone_size: .
v_call: TRBV6-5
d_call: .

cdr3_aa: CASWGLAGDSTDTQYF
cdr3_nt: TGCGCCAGCTGGGGACTAGCGGGGGACTCCACAGATACGCAGTATTTT
j_call: TRBJ2-3
clone_size: once
v_call: TRBV5-1
d_call: TRBD2

cdr3_aa: CASSLEGGPWDTQYF
cdr3_nt: TGTGCCAGCAGCTTAGAGGGGGGGCCATGGGATACGCAGTATTTT
j_call: TRBJ2-3
clone_size: .
v_call: TRBV7-9
d_call: .

cdr3_aa: CASSTGTETYEQYF
cdr3_nt: TGTGCCAGTAGTACCGGGACAGAAACCTACGAGCAGTACTTC
j_call: TRBJ2-7
clone_size: .
v_call: TRBV19
d_call: TRBD1

cdr3_aa: CASSSRRSYEQYF
cdr3_nt: TGTGCCAGCAGCTCCCGTAGATCCTACGAGCAGTACTTC
j_call: TRBJ2-7
clone_size: .
v_call: TRBV11-2
d_call: .

cdr3_aa: CASSYGDTRNSPLHF
cdr3_nt: TGTGCCAGCAGTTACGGCGACACCCGTAATTCACCCCTCCACTTT
j_call: TRBJ1-6
clone_size: .
v_call: TRBV6-5
d_call: .